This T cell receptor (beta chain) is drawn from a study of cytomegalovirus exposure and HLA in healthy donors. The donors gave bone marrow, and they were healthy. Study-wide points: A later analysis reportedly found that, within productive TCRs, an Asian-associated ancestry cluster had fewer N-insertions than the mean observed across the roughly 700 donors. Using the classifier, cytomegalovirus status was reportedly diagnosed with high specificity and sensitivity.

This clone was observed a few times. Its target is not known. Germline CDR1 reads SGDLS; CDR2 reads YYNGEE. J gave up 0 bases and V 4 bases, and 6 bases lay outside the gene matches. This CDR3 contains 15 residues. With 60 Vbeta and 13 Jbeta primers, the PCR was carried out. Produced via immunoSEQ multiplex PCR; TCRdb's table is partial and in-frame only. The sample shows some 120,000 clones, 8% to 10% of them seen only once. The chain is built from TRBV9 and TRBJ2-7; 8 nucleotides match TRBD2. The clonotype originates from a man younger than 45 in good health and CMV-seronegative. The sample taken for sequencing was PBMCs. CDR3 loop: CASSPGGGSSYEQYF. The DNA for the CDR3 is TGTGCCAGCAGCCCCGGGGGGGGGAGCTCCTACGAGCAGTACTTC.